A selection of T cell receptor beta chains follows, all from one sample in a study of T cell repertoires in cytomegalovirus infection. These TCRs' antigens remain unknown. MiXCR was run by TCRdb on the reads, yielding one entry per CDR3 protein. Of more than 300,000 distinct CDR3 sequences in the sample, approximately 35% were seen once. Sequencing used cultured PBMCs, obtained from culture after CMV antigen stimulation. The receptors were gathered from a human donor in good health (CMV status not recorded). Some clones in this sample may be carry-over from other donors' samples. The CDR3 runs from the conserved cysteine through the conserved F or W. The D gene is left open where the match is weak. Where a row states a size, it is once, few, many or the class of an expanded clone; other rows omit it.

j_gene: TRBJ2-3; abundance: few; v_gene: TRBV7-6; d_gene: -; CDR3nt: TGTGCCAGCAGCTTTTTTAGCACAGATACGCAGTATTTT; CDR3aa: CASSFFSTDTQYF
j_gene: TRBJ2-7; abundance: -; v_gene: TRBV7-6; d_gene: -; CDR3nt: TGTGCCAGCAGTGCGGACAGATACGAGCAGTACTTC; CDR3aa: CASSADRYEQYF
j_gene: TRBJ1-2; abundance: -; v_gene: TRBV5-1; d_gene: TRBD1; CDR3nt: TGCGCCAGCAGCTTGGCCCTTTTGGACAGGGGACGAAATGGCTACACCTTC; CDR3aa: CASSLALLDRGRNGYTF
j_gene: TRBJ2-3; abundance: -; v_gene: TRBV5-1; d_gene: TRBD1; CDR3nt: TGCGCCAGCAGCCTCCGGGACAGGGGGCGAGATACGCAGTATTTT; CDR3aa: CASSLRDRGRDTQYF
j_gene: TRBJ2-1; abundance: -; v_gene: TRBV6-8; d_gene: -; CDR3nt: TGTGCCAGCAGTTACTCGACGTTACCCTCCTACAATGAGCAGTTCTTC; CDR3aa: CASSYSTLPSYNEQFF
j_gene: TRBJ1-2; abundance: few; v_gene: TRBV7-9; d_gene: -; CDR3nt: TGTGCCAGCAGCTCGGGGCCTTGGGGCTACACCTTC; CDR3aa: CASSSGPWGYTF
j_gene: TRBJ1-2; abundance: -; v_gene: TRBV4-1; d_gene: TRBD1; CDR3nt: TGCGCCAGCAGCCAAGCGGGGACAGATTATGGCTACACCTTC; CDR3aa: CASSQAGTDYGYTF
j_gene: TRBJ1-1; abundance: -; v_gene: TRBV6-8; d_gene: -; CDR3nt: TGTGCCAGCAGTTACCGTAACGGGGCTGAAGCTTTCTTT; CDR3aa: CASSYRNGAEAFF
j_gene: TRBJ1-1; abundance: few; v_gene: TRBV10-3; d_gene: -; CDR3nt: TGTGCCATCAGTGAGTCGGTCCAGCTTGAAGCTTTCTTT; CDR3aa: CAISESVQLEAFF
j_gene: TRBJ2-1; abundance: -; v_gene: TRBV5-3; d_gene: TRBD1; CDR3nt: TGTGCCAGCAGCTTGGAGGACAGGGTCTACAATGAGCAGTTCTTC; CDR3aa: CASSLEDRVYNEQFF
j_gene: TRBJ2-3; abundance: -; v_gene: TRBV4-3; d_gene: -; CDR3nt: TGCGCCAGCAGCCAAGATCCTCGTTTCACAGATACGCAGTATTTT; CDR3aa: CASSQDPRFTDTQYF
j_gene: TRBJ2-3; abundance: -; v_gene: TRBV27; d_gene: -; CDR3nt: TGTGCCAGCAGCCACCGGCGGAGGGGGGTTGGAGATACGCAGTATTTT; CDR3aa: CASSHRRRGVGDTQYF
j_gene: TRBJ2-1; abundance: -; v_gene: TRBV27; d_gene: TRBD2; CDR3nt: TGTGCCAGCAGTTTAGAGGCGGGAGCGGGGCAGTTCTTC; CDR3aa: CASSLEAGAGQFF
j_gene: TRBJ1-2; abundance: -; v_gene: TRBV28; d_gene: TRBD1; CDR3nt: TGTGCCAGCAGTTACGGGGGGCGGACAAGAGGGACAGTTGGCTACACCTTC; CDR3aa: CASSYGGRTRGTVGYTF
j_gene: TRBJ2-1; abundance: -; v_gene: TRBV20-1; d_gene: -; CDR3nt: TGCAGTGCTCGGACGCTATCCAATGAGCAGTTCTTC; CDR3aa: CSARTLSNEQFF
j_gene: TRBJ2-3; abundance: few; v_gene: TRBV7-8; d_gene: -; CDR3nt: TGTGCCAGCAGCCAGTCTTGGGGGCCGGATACGCAGTATTTT; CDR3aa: CASSQSWGPDTQYF
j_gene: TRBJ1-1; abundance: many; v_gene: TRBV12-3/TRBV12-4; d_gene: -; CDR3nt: TGTGCCAGCAGGCCCAGGGCCACCACGAACACTGAAGCTTTCTTT; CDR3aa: CASRPRATTNTEAFF
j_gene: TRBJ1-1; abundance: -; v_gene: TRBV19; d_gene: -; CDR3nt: TGTGCCAGTACGTACGAGGGGTCAGGCACTGAAGCTTTCTTT; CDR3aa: CASTYEGSGTEAFF
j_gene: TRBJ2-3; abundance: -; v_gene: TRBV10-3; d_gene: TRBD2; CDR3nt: TGTGCCATCAGTGGTGCTACCGGGACTAGCGGGGTAGGAACGCAGTATTTT; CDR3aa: CAISGATGTSGVGTQYF
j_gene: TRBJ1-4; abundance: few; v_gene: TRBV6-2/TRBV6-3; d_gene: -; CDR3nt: TGTGCCAGCCTTCGAAGCACGGGGGAAAAACTGTTTTTT; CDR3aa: CASLRSTGEKLFF
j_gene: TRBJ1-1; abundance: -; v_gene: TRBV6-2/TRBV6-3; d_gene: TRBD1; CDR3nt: TGTGCCAGCAGTACACCAACAGGGGCCTACACTGAAGCTTTCTTT; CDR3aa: CASSTPTGAYTEAFF
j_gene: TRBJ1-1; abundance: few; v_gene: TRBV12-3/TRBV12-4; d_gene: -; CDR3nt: TGTGCCAGCAGTTCTAATACAGGGAGCCCTGAAGCTTTCTTT; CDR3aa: CASSSNTGSPEAFF
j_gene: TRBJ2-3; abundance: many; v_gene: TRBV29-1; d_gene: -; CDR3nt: TGCAGCGTTGTAGGAGGGGTTACAGATACGCAGTATTTT; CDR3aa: CSVVGGVTDTQYF
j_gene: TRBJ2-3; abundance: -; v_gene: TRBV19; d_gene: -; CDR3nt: TGTGCCAGTAGTCCCTTCAGCAGCACAGATACGCAGTATTTT; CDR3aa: CASSPFSSTDTQYF
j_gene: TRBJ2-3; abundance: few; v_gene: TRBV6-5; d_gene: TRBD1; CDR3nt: TGTGCCAGCAGTTACCCGAATACAGGGGGTGGCACAGATACGCAGTATTTT; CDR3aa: CASSYPNTGGGTDTQYF
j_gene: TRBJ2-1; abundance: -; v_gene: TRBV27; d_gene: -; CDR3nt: TGTGCCAGCAGTGACGGGACGCCGAACAATGAGCAGTTCTTC; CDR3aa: CASSDGTPNNEQFF
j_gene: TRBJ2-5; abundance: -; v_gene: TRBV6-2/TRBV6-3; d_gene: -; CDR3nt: TGTGCCAGCATGCGACAGCAAGAGACCCAGTACTTC; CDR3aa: CASMRQQETQYF
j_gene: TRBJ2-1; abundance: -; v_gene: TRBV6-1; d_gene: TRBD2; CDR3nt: TGTGCCAGCAGTCCAATAGCGGGAGTTGCGAATGAGCAGTTCTTC; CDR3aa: CASSPIAGVANEQFF
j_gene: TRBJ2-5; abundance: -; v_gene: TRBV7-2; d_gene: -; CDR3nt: TGTGCCAGCAGCTTAGACGACAAGACCCAGTACTTC; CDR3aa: CASSLDDKTQYF
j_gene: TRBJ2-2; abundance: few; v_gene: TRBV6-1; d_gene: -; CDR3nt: TGTGCCAGCAGTGAATACCCTGGCAGGGGTTTAACCGGGGAGCTGTTTTTT; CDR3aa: CASSEYPGRGLTGELFF
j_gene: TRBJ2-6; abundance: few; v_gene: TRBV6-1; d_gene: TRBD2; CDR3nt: TGTGCCATGCGGGGGGCTGGGGCCAACGTCCTGACTTTC; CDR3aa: CAMRGAGANVLTF
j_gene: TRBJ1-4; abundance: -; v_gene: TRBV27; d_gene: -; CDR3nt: TGTGCCAGCAGTTTATACCCAAAAGGGGAAAAACTGTTTTTT; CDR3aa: CASSLYPKGEKLFF
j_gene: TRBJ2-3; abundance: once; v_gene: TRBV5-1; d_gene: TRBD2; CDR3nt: TGCGCCAGCAGCTCAAGACTAGCGGGAAAAATTAGCACAGATACGCAGTATTTT; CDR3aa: CASSSRLAGKISTDTQYF
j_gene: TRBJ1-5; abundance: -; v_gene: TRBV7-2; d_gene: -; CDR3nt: TGTGCCAGCAGCTTAGCGGCTACAGGCCGAAATCAGCCCCAGCATTTT; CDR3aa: CASSLAATGRNQPQHF
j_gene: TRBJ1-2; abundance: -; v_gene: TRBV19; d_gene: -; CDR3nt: TGTGCCAGTAGTAAGATAGGACAAGGTTCGCTCTATGGCTACACCTTC; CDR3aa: CASSKIGQGSLYGYTF
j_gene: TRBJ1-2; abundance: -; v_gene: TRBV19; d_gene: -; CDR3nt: TGTGCCAGTAGTATAGACGGCAGTCTCTTTGGCTACACCTTC; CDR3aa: CASSIDGSLFGYTF
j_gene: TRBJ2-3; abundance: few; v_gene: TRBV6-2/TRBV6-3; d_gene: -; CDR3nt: TGTGCCAGCAGTTACGGGTCGAGCACAGATACGCAGTATTTT; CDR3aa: CASSYGSSTDTQYF
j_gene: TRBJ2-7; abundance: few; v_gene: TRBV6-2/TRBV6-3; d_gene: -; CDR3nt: TGTGCCAGCAGTTATAGGGACGCCGGGCGTTACGAGCAGTACTTC; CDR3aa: CASSYRDAGRYEQYF
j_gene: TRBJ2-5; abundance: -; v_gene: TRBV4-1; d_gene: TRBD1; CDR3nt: TGCGCCAGCAGCCAGTCGAACCGGGACAGGGGGAGGGAGACCCAGTACTTC; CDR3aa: CASSQSNRDRGRETQYF
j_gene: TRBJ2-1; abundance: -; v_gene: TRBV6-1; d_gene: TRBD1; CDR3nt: TGTGCCAGCACTGAAACAGGGGTTAATGAGCAGTTCTTC; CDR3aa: CASTETGVNEQFF
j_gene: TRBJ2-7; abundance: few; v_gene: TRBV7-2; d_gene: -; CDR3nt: TGTGCCAGCAGCTTTAGGACTGCCAGCTCCTACGAGCAGTACTTC; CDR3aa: CASSFRTASSYEQYF
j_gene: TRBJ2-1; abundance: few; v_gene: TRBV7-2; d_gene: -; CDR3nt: TGTGCCAGCAGCTTCGTATTGTACAATGAGCAGTTCTTC; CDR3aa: CASSFVLYNEQFF